This TCR beta chain was sequenced in a study of T cells in Graves' hyperthyroidism and ophthalmopathy. On the study more broadly: The initial diagnosis was the point when peripheral blood was collected, ahead of any treatment.

Researchers amplified the TCR beta CDR3 regions from RNA transcripts. Initially, a first-round RT-PCR of the TCR CDR3 employed the HTBI primer set. TCRdb processed the multiplex PCR reads anew with MiXCR; each CDR3 protein has one entry. The table records more than 300,000 distinct CDR3 sequences, approximately 13% of them present only once. General study findings and limits: Among thyroid clonotypes expanded above 0.001, most also appeared in blood.

There are 16 residues in the CDR3. From germline, CDR1 is SEHNR and CDR2 FQNEAQ (reference sequence). V trimming: 4 bases; J trimming: 7 bases; junction bases outside the gene matches: 11. On this clonotype itself: The target antigen is unknown.

The TCR originated in a woman aged 18-29 years with Graves' hyperthyroidism. Material for sequencing was blood. J is TRBJ2-1 and V is TRBV7-9; 9 nucleotides agree with TRBD2. Written as DNA, the CDR3 is TGTGCCAGCAGCTCTAGCTTTAGCGGGAGTGGAAATGAGCAGTTCTTC. This codes for CASSSSFSGSGNEQFF. Full variable domain (missing parts from reference TRBV7-9 and TRBJ2-1): DTGVSQNPRHKITKRGQNVTFRCDPISEHNRLYWYRQTLGQGPEFLTYFQNEAQLEKSRLLSDRFSAERPKGSFSTLEIQRTEQGDSAMYLCASSSSFSGSGNEQFFGPGTRLTVL.